The 12 T cell receptor beta chains below all came from one sample that was sequenced in a study of T cells in Graves' hyperthyroidism and ophthalmopathy. TCR beta CDR3 regions were amplified from RNA transcripts. When the TCR CDR3 underwent first-round RT-PCR, the HTBI primer set was used. TCRdb reanalysed the multiplex PCR reads using MiXCR and keeps one entry per CDR3 protein. This repertoire shows fewer than 750,000 distinct CDR3 sequences, approximately 14% found once; its top ten account for roughly an eighth. The sequencing sample was made of blood. Receptors were obtained from a woman in her fifties or sixties with Graves' ophthalmopathy.

This clonotype was counted between two and nine times. V and J are TRBV6-5 and TRBJ2-7; D is perhaps TRBD1 (5 bases). Trimming took 2 bases from V and 12 from J, leaving 23 bases between them. Germline assignment: CDR1 MNHEY and CDR2 SVGAGI. The CDR3 is 15 residues long. CDR3 residues: CASSYGGSLQVQLYF. For the CDR3, the DNA is TGTGCCAGCAGTTACGGTGGCTCCTTACAGGTTCAGCTGTACTTC.

V usage is TRBV10-3 and J usage is TRBJ1-1; D not certain. The CDR3 is made up of 12 amino acids. Per germline, CDR1 ENHRY and CDR2 SYGVKD. Trimming cost V 3 bases and J 7 bases, with 9 bases left between them. The CDR3 DNA follows: TGTGCCATCAGTGACAGACTCTATGAAGCTTTCTTT. The encoded protein is CAISDRLYEAFF.

This clonotype was seen repeatedly, ten times or more. The chain recombines TRBV7-6 with TRBJ2-7; 7 bases fit TRBD1. The CDR3 runs to 15 residues. J gave up 0 bases and V 3 bases, and 5 bases lay outside the gene matches. Germline CDR1 is SGHVS and CDR2 is FNYEAQ. The CDR3 protein is CASSLGTESSYEQYF. The DNA of the CDR3 is TGTGCCAGCAGCTTGGGGACAGAGTCCTCCTACGAGCAGTACTTC. The variable domain in full, with the rest retrieved from reference TRBV7-6 and TRBJ2-7, is GAGVSQSPRYKVTKRGQDVALRCDPISGHVSLYWYRQALGQGPEFLTYFNYEAQQDKSGLPNDRFSAERPEGSISTLTIQRTEQRDSAMYRCASSLGTESSYEQYFGPGTRLTVT.

This clonotype showed up many times. The rearrangement uses TRBV28 and TRBJ2-1; 7 bases align to TRBD1. The V gene end was trimmed by 5 bases and the J gene end by 0 bases; junction bases not matched to a gene: 7. Germline V CDR1 and CDR2: MDHEN, SYDVKM. The length of the CDR3 is 16 residues. CDR3 amino acids: CASSQYRDSSYNEQFF. CDR3 nucleotide sequence: TGTGCCAGCAGTCAGTATAGGGACAGCTCCTACAATGAGCAGTTCTTC.

A remark on this clonotype: The junction departs from germline at one end; a sequencing error may be responsible. The chain is built from TRBV9 and TRBJ1-1; D may be TRBD1 (5 bases). Germline V gene sequence: CDR1 SGDLS, CDR2 YYNGEE. This CDR3 spans 17 amino acids. CDR3 protein: CASIVVGGSTMSTEAFF. The DNA of the CDR3 is TGTGCCAGCATCGTAGTGGGGGGGTCGACCATGAGCACTGAAGCTTTCTTT.

This clonotype was seen repeatedly, ten times or more. The V and J genes are TRBV7-2 and TRBJ1-2; D not certain. The length of the CDR3 is 13 residues. Looked up from germline, CDR1 is SGHTA and CDR2 is FQGNSA. Trimming removed 1 base at V and 6 bases at J, with 9 bases between. The CDR3 sequence is CASSLVGRDGYTF. The CDR3, as DNA: TGTGCCAGCAGCTTAGTAGGCAGAGATGGCTACACCTTC.

This clonotype was seen at least ten times. This rearrangement joins TRBV7-9 to TRBJ1-1, with D tentatively TRBD1 (5 bases). V lost 2 bases, J lost 10 bases, and 8 bases lay in between. The CDR3 totals 11 residues. CDR1 and CDR2 from the germline V gene are SEHNR and FQNEAQ (reference sequence). The DNA of the CDR3 is TGTGCCAGCAGCTTATTGGGGGGAGCTTTCTTT. Protein: CASSLLGGAFF.

This clonotype occurred many times. V is TRBV20-1 and J is TRBJ2-5, with TRBD2 matching 10 bases. Germline V lookup: CDR1 DFQATT, CDR2 SNEGSKA (reference sequence). V shed 6 bases, J shed 4 bases, and the junction held 8 bases outside the gene matches. The CDR3 contains 14 residues. The CDR3 sequence is CSAWTSGGGETQYF. CDR3 bases: TGCAGTGCCTGGACTAGCGGAGGCGGAGAGACCCAGTACTTC.

This clonotype has at least ten counts. This sequence joins TRBV7-3 and TRBJ2-1; 11 bases align to TRBD2. There are 15 residues in the CDR3. V lost 3 bases and J lost 8; bases outside the gene matches: 6. Germline values: CDR1 SGHTA, CDR2 FQGTGA. This CDR3 is CASSFLAGGIDEQFF. The CDR3 DNA follows: TGTGCCAGCAGCTTCCTAGCGGGAGGAATCGATGAGCAGTTCTTC. Using reference TRBV7-3 and TRBJ2-1 for the parts outside the CDR3, the full variable domain is GAGVSQTPSNKVTEKGKYVELRCDPISGHTALYWYRQSLGQGPEFLIYFQGTGAADDSGLPNDRFFAVRPEGSVSTLKIQRTERGDSAVYLCASSFLAGGIDEQFFGPGTRLTVL.

This clonotype was seen many times. This chain connects TRBV20-1 to TRBJ2-7, with a possible D match to TRBD1 (7 bases). Germline loops: CDR1 DFQATT, CDR2 SNEGSKA (reference sequence). Between the trimmed V and J ends, which lost 6 bases and 4 bases, there was a span of 19 bases. This CDR3 has 14 residues. The CDR3 region is CSAPRGAGGYEQYF. CDR3 in DNA: TGCAGTGCCCCCCGAGGTGCAGGGGGGTACGAGCAGTACTTC.

J is TRBJ2-7 and V is TRBV9, with D tentatively TRBD1 or TRBD2 (5 bases each). Germline CDR1 and CDR2: SGDLS and YYNGEE. CDR3 length: 14 residues. The V end was cut by 4 bases, the J end by 7 bases, with 18 bases between. Written as DNA, the CDR3 is TGTGCCAGCAGCCCCCCGGGGACGCTCAGGGAGCAGTACTTC. Encoded protein: CASSPPGTLREQYF. The full variable domain, in which reference TRBV9 and TRBJ2-7 provide the parts outside the CDR3, is DSGVTQTPKHLITATGQRVTLRCSPRSGDLSVYWYQQSLDQGLQFLIQYYNGEERAKGNILERFSAQQFPDLHSELNLSSLELGDSALYFCASSPPGTLREQYFGPGTRLTVT.

Ten or more counts support this clonotype. The V and J genes are TRBV7-3 and TRBJ2-5; possible D gene TRBD1, 6 bases. Germline V gene sequence: CDR1 SGHTA, CDR2 FQGTGA. V was shortened by 1 base and J by 5 bases, with 14 bases between the two germline ends. The CDR3 extends over 15 amino acids. The DNA for the CDR3 is TGTGCCAGCAGCTTAATCGCCGGGACAAGGGAGACCCAGTACTTC. Encoded protein: CASSLIAGTRETQYF.